The 10 T cell receptor beta chains given below trace back to one sample, sequenced in a study of cytomegalovirus exposure and HLA in healthy donors. TCRdb's copy holds only in-frame clones and misses some; the assay was immunoSEQ multiplex PCR. The sample includes about 240,000 clones, approximately 83% of them seen just once. Sequenced sample: PBMCs. These receptors originate from a woman in her twenties or thirties in good health and CMV-seropositive.

This chain links TRBV18 with TRBJ2-2; D possibly corresponds to TRBD2 (5 bases). V was cut by 0 bases and J by 2 bases, with 10 bases left in between. The CDR3 contains 16 residues. CDR1 is KGHSH, CDR2 LQKENI, per germline. The DNA of the CDR3 is TGTGCCAGCTCACCACCCCAAGAGGGCAACACCGGGGAGCTGTTTTTT. Protein: CASSPPQEGNTGELFF.

The chain is built from TRBV19 and TRBJ2-3, with D possibly matching TRBD1 (6 bases). The germline V gene has CDR1 LNHDA and CDR2 SQIVND (reference sequence). CDR3 length: 14 residues. V lost 3 bases to trimming and J lost 3 bases, with 10 bases between them. The CDR3 DNA is TGTGCCAGTAGTATCGACAGGCAGACAGATACGCAGTATTTT. This gives the protein CASSIDRQTDTQYF.

This chain joins TRBV4-1 and TRBJ2-7, with a tentative D call TRBD1 (5 bases). Trimming pared 4 bases from V and 2 bases from J, leaving 9 bases between. This CDR3 comprises 13 residues. CDR1 is MGHRA, CDR2 YSYEKL, per germline. The chain's CDR3 is CASSPDRPYEQYF. CDR3 sequence (DNA): TGCGCCAGCAGCCCCGACAGACCCTACGAGCAGTACTTC.

This chain joins TRBV25-1 and TRBJ2-2; 8 nucleotides agree with TRBD1. J was trimmed by 4 bases and V by 2 bases; bases with no gene match: 6. The CDR3 length is 16 residues. Germline lookup yields CDR1 MGHDK and CDR2 SYGVNS. DNA of the CDR3: TGTGCCAGCAGTGAAGGCCAGGGGGCATTCACCGGGGAGCTGTTTTTT. This sequence encodes CASSEGQGAFTGELFF.

V usage is TRBV5-1 and J usage is TRBJ2-5; 7 nucleotides agree with TRBD1. Unmatched junction bases numbered 4, after V lost 1 base and J lost 1 base. The CDR3 runs to 15 residues. CDR1 and CDR2 from the germline V gene are SGHRS and YFSETQ. The CDR3 loop is CASSLIDRAQETQYF. The CDR3 DNA reads as TGCGCCAGCAGCTTGATCGACAGGGCCCAAGAGACCCAGTACTTC. Together with reference TRBV5-1 and TRBJ2-5, the CDR3 gives the full variable domain: KAGVTQTPRYLIKTRGQQVTLSCSPISGHRSVSWYQQTPGQGLQFLFEYFSETQRNKGNFPGRFSGRQFSNSRSEMNVSTLELGDSALYLCASSLIDRAQETQYFGPGTRLLVL.

This clone was counted a single time. The V and J genes are TRBV14 and TRBJ2-7; no firm D call. The CDR3 is made up of 13 amino acids. V was shortened by 0 bases and J by 8 bases, with 11 bases between the two germline ends. CDR1 and CDR2 from the germline V gene are SGHDN and FVKESK. The CDR3 region is CASSQDFNQKQYF. Here the CDR3 DNA reads TGTGCCAGCAGCCAAGATTTCAATCAAAAGCAGTACTTC.

The table lists this clone with a few counts. This chain connects TRBV19 to TRBJ2-7; 7 bases are shared with TRBD1. CDR1 is LNHDA and CDR2 is SQIVND in the germline V gene (reference sequence). This CDR3 contains 14 residues. Germline trimming cut 6 bases from V and 5 bases from J; bases unmatched to any gene: 10. The CDR3 DNA sequence: TGTGCCAGTAGCCACAGGGGAAGTTTTAACGAGCAGTACTTC. Amino acids: CASSHRGSFNEQYF.

The V and J genes are TRBV5-1 and TRBJ2-5; D call uncertain. This CDR3 has 16 residues. Trimming removed 0 bases at V and 4 bases at J, with 16 bases between. Per the germline V gene, CDR1 is SGHRS and CDR2 is YFSETQ. The CDR3 DNA reads TGCGCCAGCAGCTTGGCTGACTCCCCCCTACTAGAGACCCAGTACTTC. Translating gives CASSLADSPLLETQYF.

Worth noting for this clone: Different DNA sequences within this sample yield the same CDR3. J is TRBJ2-2 and V is TRBV5-1; a possible D gene is TRBD1 (6 bases). Germline CDR1 is SGHRS and CDR2 is YFSETQ. The CDR3 covers 13 residues. V was clipped by 5 bases and J by 5 bases, with 10 bases between them. In DNA, the CDR3 is TGCGCCAGCAGGACAGGTTCTACCGGGGAGCTGTTTTTT. Its translation: CASRTGSTGELFF.

This clone was seen a single time. This chain joins TRBV13 and TRBJ2-3; possibly TRBD2 for D (6 bases). The germline CDR1 and CDR2 sequences are PRHDT and FYEKMQ (reference sequence). The V end lost 1 base, the J end lost 4 bases, and 27 bases lay between the germline ends. The CDR3 has 20 residues. This CDR3 reads CASSLAEKVTSSHTPDTQYF. In DNA form, the CDR3 reads TGTGCCAGCAGCTTAGCCGAAAAAGTGACTAGTAGCCATACTCCAGATACGCAGTATTTT.